This T cell receptor (beta chain) comes out of a study of vaccination effects on CD4 cells after COVID-19. Study-wide context: Participants completed two doses of the BNT162b2 or mRNA-1273 vaccine. Sampling occurred 16 days and one week pre-vaccination in a couple of convalescent patients. Study results and caveats: Clones that were induced by infection or by vaccine showed marked contraction late after vaccination.

The CDR3 is 14 amino acids. In germline, CDR1 is ENHRY, CDR2 SYGVKD. After removal of 6 bases from V and 3 bases from J, the junction contained 5 bases not matched to a gene. Profiling relied on immunoSEQ multiplex PCR, and the TCRdb table lists in-frame clones only, not all of them. The sample has tens of thousands of clones, less than 85% seen once. Peptide-pool stimulation followed by sequencing identified expanded antigen-specific CD4+ clonotypes in the ViraFEST assay. The culture ran for 10 days before CD4+ T cells were isolated. Their SARS-CoV-2 infection, verified by PCR, occurred between March and December 2020. To note about this clone: Antigen unknown.

This clonotype was obtained from a human donor who had a prior SARS-CoV-2 infection. Sequenced here: CD4+ T cells from PBMCs cultured with SARS-CoV-2 spike peptides, sampled before COVID-19 vaccination. V is TRBV10-3 and J is TRBJ1-1; TRBD1 matches 9 bases. The CDR3 reads CAIRSTGGDTEAFF. CDR3 DNA: TGTGCCATCAGGTCGACAGGGGGGGACACTGAAGCTTTCTTT.